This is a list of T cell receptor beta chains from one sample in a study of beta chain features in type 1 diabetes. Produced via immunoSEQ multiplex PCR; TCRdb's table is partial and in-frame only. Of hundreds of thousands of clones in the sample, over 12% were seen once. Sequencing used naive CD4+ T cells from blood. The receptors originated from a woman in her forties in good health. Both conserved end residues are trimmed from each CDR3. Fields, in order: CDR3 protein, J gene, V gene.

CDR3aa: ASSYGQRDPYEQY
j_gene: TRBJ2-7
v_gene: TRBV6-5

CDR3aa: ASSETPGTNIQY
j_gene: TRBJ2-4
v_gene: TRBV6-4

CDR3aa: ASSRHRETQY
j_gene: TRBJ2-5
v_gene: TRBV7-2

CDR3aa: ASSQPQVRETQY
j_gene: TRBJ2-5
v_gene: TRBV4-1

CDR3aa: ASSVMGQQETQY
j_gene: TRBJ2-5
v_gene: TRBV9

CDR3aa: ASGSEYTDTQY
j_gene: TRBJ2-3
v_gene: TRBV2

CDR3aa: ASSLGRVGGAYEQY
j_gene: TRBJ2-7
v_gene: TRBV7-8

CDR3aa: ASSFDRGEHTQY
j_gene: TRBJ2-3
v_gene: TRBV18

CDR3aa: AISDGGASNQPQH
j_gene: TRBJ1-5
v_gene: TRBV10-3

CDR3aa: ASSPRTGAPVEY
j_gene: TRBJ2-3
v_gene: TRBV11-2

CDR3aa: ASSGGQGNQPQH
j_gene: TRBJ1-5
v_gene: TRBV2

CDR3aa: ASSLRGVHYIQY
j_gene: TRBJ2-4
v_gene: TRBV27

CDR3aa: ASSGAGGWDSPLH
j_gene: TRBJ1-6
v_gene: TRBV6-1

CDR3aa: ASSYWRGVSTDTQY
j_gene: TRBJ2-3
v_gene: TRBV6-5

CDR3aa: ASSLMRGPEAF
j_gene: TRBJ1-1
v_gene: TRBV5-6

CDR3aa: ASSLGQTSGGSAYEQY
j_gene: TRBJ2-7
v_gene: TRBV7-8

CDR3aa: ASSPLVGTVKSYEQY
j_gene: TRBJ2-7
v_gene: TRBV18

CDR3aa: ASRLQETQY
j_gene: TRBJ2-5
v_gene: TRBV2

CDR3aa: ASSEGVYEQY
j_gene: TRBJ2-7
v_gene: TRBV18

CDR3aa: ASSADRGRNEQF
j_gene: TRBJ2-1
v_gene: TRBV5-4

CDR3aa: ASSPPGDLVTGNTIY
j_gene: TRBJ1-3
v_gene: TRBV18

CDR3aa: ASSPGQGTEAF
j_gene: TRBJ1-1
v_gene: TRBV5-1

CDR3aa: AISTGQPANYGYT
j_gene: TRBJ1-2
v_gene: TRBV10-3

CDR3aa: ASSLDEATEQY
j_gene: TRBJ2-7
v_gene: TRBV5-1

CDR3aa: ASSLELAGAYEQY
j_gene: TRBJ2-7
v_gene: TRBV7-2

CDR3aa: ASSWSVTEAF
j_gene: TRBJ1-1
v_gene: TRBV7-8

CDR3aa: ASSVAMGPNTEAF
j_gene: TRBJ1-1
v_gene: TRBV9

CDR3aa: ASSITMNTEAF
j_gene: TRBJ1-1
v_gene: TRBV7-2

CDR3aa: ASSDRTGGDYGYT
j_gene: TRBJ1-2
v_gene: TRBV6-4

CDR3aa: ASSVTGGDTDTQY
j_gene: TRBJ2-3
v_gene: TRBV9

CDR3aa: ASSPRGGSEETQY
j_gene: TRBJ2-5
v_gene: TRBV7-2

CDR3aa: ASSLAGAAEAF
j_gene: TRBJ1-1
v_gene: TRBV5-1

CDR3aa: ASSLGRVSDETQY
j_gene: TRBJ2-5
v_gene: TRBV5-1

CDR3aa: ASSLVQGAGELF
j_gene: TRBJ2-2
v_gene: TRBV5-4

CDR3aa: ASSGRDRASAANEKLF
j_gene: TRBJ1-4
v_gene: TRBV5-1